Below, one TCR beta chain is given with its context. This clone was picked up one time. Its binding antigen is unknown. No base-level quality is on record; no much larger clone is a single base apart. Per the germline V gene, SGHRS is the CDR1 and YFSETQ is the CDR2. V is clipped by 4 bases and J by 7 bases, and the sequence between their germline boundaries is 15 bases long. Including cysteine and phenylalanine, the CDR3 has 15 amino acids. The sequence is cut down to CDR3 DNA, 45 bases in frame from base 1. Whole blood was collected in K2EDTA tubes by collaborating institutions according to the institutions' own protocols. For TCRbeta analysis, collaborator samples were shipped as frozen whole blood, as isolated PBMCs, or as DNA extracted from either sample type. The immunoSEQ Assay, a bias-controlled multiplex PCR, was used to amplify TCRbeta CDR3 regions from genomic DNA. Per the original workflow: Nucleated cell counts per sample were estimated from amplification of reference gene primers within the assay. To quantify the absolute abundance of each unique TCRbeta CDR3 rearrangement, sequence reads were collapsed and filtered. For each sample, productive Simpson clonality was calculated as the square root of Simpson's diversity index over productive rearrangements. The clones in this table, taken by TCRdb from immuneACCESS, are in-frame only. Not every clone is retained; where verified, under half of the shortfall comes from an unresolved V gene, and the cause of the rest is unknown. V and J calls and clone size are copied from that table; D and trimming were computed from the DNA. The sample yields roughly 90,000 clones; around 86% were counted once. Roughly 25% of the sample belongs to the ten largest clones.

The data belong to a study of blood T cell repertoires in COVID-19 (dated by TCRdb to the early 2020s). About the full investigation: Collaborator samples came from the United States, Italy and Spain and covered acute and convalescent phases of COVID-19. The dataset comprised deeply sampled blood TCRbeta repertoires from subjects exposed to, actively infected with, or recovered from COVID-19. A freely available public database, intended as a resource for researchers studying the immune response to SARS-CoV-2, is where the repertoires were released. The sample metadata nearly always contained a de-identified subject ID, COVID-19 status, age in years and sex. The samples were drawn from the first 160 participants of the ongoing ImmuneRACE study and from 1,254 subjects provided by 6 global collaborators. The prospective study material was composed of cDNA or gDNA derived from T cells, B-cell-depleted T cells, or PBMCs. Where available, HLA class I and class II types were taken from metadata supplied by the sample provider and were not determined by assay-based typing.

Points the paper makes about the study in general: Clinical and demographic metadata were provided uncurated, with the amount varying by source and participant.

This receptor was obtained from a human donor in a cohort sampled during active COVID-19. The sequenced sample consisted of peripheral blood. The chain is encoded by TRBV5-1 joined to TRBJ1-6; a weak D assignment points to TRBD1 (5 bases agree). The CDR3 sequence is CASSTQGSGNSPLHF. The sequenced DNA: TGCGCCAGCAGCACTCAGGGTTCAGGGAATTCACCCCTCCACTTT. The reference TRBV5-1 and TRBJ1-6 proteins fill in what lies around the CDR3, so the full variable domain reads KAGVTQTPRYLIKTRGQQVTLSCSPISGHRSVSWYQQTPGQGLQFLFEYFSETQRNKGNFPGRFSGRQFSNSRSEMNVSTLELGDSALYLCASSTQGSGNSPLHFGNGTRLTVT.